This T cell receptor beta chain is from a study of blood T cell repertoires in COVID-19. Across the study: T cells, B-cell-depleted T cells, or PBMCs provided the cDNA or gDNA that served as material.

This CDR3 spans 18 amino acids. Germline-derived CDR1 and CDR2 are MDHEN and SYDVKM. V was shortened by 6 bases and J by 0 bases, with 18 bases between the two germline ends. Sequencing was performed with immunoSEQ multiplex PCR; in TCRdb, only in-frame clones are kept and a portion is missing. The sample yields about 210,000 clones, over 70% seen once. The receptor's source is a woman aged 50 to 60 with acute or convalescent COVID-19. Specimen: peripheral blood. The chain couples TRBV28 to TRBJ2-6, with TRBD1 as a possible D gene (6 bases). Written as DNA, the CDR3 is TGTGCCAGCAGCCCGTGGGGGCAGTGGGGCTCTGGGGCCAACGTCCTGACTTTC. Protein: CASSPWGQWGSGANVLTF. Full variable domain (rest looked up from reference TRBV28 and TRBJ2-6): DVKVTQSSRYLVKRTGEKVFLECVQDMDHENMFWYRQDPGLGLRLIYFSYDVKMKEKGDIPEGYSVSREKKERFSLILESASTNQTSMYLCASSPWGQWGSGANVLTFGAGSRLTVL.